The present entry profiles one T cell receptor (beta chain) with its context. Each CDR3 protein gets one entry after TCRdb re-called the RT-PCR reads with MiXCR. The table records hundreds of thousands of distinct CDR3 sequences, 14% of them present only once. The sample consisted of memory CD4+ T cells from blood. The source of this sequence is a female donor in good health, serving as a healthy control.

Here the CDR3 DNA reads TGTGCCAGCAGGAAGGGACAGTCGAACTATGGCTACACCTTC. Protein product: CASRKGQSNYGYTF. The genes are TRBV6-2 or TRBV6-3 and TRBJ1-2, with 7 bases aligning to TRBD1. After removal of 6 bases from V and 2 bases from J, the junction contained 6 bases not matched to a gene. The germline V gene encodes CDR1 MNHEY and CDR2 SVGEGT. The CDR3 is 14 residues long.